Listed here are 6 T cell receptor beta chains from one sample, sequenced in a study of cytotoxic CD8 clonotypes in ibrutinib-treated CLL. The protocol was immunoSEQ multiplex PCR, while the TCRdb copy is restricted to in-frame clones and leaves out a portion. Here the sample spans more than 200,000 clones, 70% being singletons. Specimen: PBMCs, collected after 24 months of ibrutinib treatment. These receptors were taken from a human donor with chronic lymphocytic leukemia.

V and J are TRBV2 and TRBJ2-7; the D gene is possibly TRBD2 (6 bases). Trimming took 2 bases from V and 3 from J, leaving 26 bases between them. The CDR3 is made up of 19 amino acids. Germline V lookup: CDR1 SNHLY, CDR2 FYNNEI. The CDR3 reads CASSEMPPAIAAPNYEQYF. Here the CDR3 DNA reads TGTGCCAGCAGTGAAATGCCCCCGGCGATAGCGGCCCCCAACTACGAGCAGTACTTC.

The chain employs TRBV30 and TRBJ1-4; D unclear. The CDR3 has 13 residues. Trimming stripped 3 bases from V and 7 bases from J, with 12 bases between. Germline V CDR1 and CDR2: GTSNPN, SVGIG (reference sequence). CDR3 bases: TGTGCCTGGAGGAACGCTATTGGTGAAAAACTGTTTTTT. Its translation: CAWRNAIGEKLFF.

The chain employs TRBV6-6 and TRBJ2-7, with 13 bases that match TRBD2. In germline, CDR1 is MNHNY, CDR2 SVGAGI (reference sequence). This CDR3 has 14 residues. The trim removed 5 bases at V and 3 bases at J, leaving 1 base unmatched. The CDR3 DNA reads as TGTGCCAGCAGTCGGACTAGCGGGAGCTACGAGCAGTACTTC. The encoded protein is CASSRTSGSYEQYF.

This clone was counted a single time. This chain joins TRBV27 and TRBJ2-1, with TRBD2 matching over 9 bases. J was trimmed by 1 base and V by 8 bases; bases with no gene match: 6. Germline loops: CDR1 MNHEY, CDR2 SMNVEV (reference sequence). CDR3 length equals 15 residues. The CDR3 protein is CASDSGRSSYNEQFF. Here the CDR3 DNA reads TGTGCCAGCGATAGCGGGAGAAGTTCCTACAATGAGCAGTTCTTC.

This clone was picked up many times. The rearrangement joins TRBV5-1 to TRBJ1-1; D not resolved. The V and J ends lost 2 bases and 1 base respectively, with 12 bases between them. The CDR3 contains 15 residues. CDR1 and CDR2 (germline): SGHRS, YFSETQ. In nucleotides, the CDR3 is TGCGCCAGCAGCTTTTACTTGTACAGGAACACTGAAGCTTTCTTT. The encoded protein is CASSFYLYRNTEAFF.

This clone is a singleton in its sample. J is TRBJ2-1 and V is TRBV9, with 9 bases fitting TRBD2. The germline CDR1 and CDR2 sequences are SGDLS and YYNGEE. The ends lost 3 bases at V and 4 bases at J; junction bases unmatched: 8. The CDR3 runs to 16 residues. CDR3 sequence: CASSAFSGRRYNEQFF. The CDR3 DNA reads TGTGCCAGCAGCGCCTTTAGCGGGAGAAGGTACAATGAGCAGTTCTTC.